This TCR beta chain was obtained from a study of early T cells in non-severe SARS-CoV-2 infection. Across the study: Alpha and beta chains were unpaired, from unsorted whole-blood bulk RNA. General study results and limits: Missing private and CD4 specificities, VDJdb matching favored anti-spike CD8 responses.

This clonotype was recorded many times. Its antigen is unknown. Attachment of unique molecular identifiers to individual cDNA molecules was performed. TCRdb passed the 5' RACE reads through MiXCR, listing each CDR3 protein once. The sample yields about 50,000 distinct CDR3 sequences, approximately 9% seen once. This CDR3 has 16 residues. Germline assignment: CDR1 KGHSH and CDR2 LQKENI. V gave up 1 base and J gave up 2 bases, with 15 bases separating them. The clonotype comes from an adult who was a healthcare worker with PCR-confirmed SARS-CoV-2 infection or an uninfected control (not recorded which). The chain couples TRBV18 to TRBJ2-7, with D possibly matching TRBD2 (6 bases). Sequenced material: whole blood, taken at baseline. The CDR3 DNA reads as TGTGCCAGCTCACCACAGGGACTGGACATCACCTACGAGCAGTACTTC. Residues: CASSPQGLDITYEQYF.